What follows are 26 T cell receptor beta chains derived from one specimen sequenced in a study of tumor and adjacent non-tumor tissue in lung cancer (dated by TCRdb to 2017 to 2018). Receptor amplification or capture employed multiplex PCR. Sequencing relied on an Illumina HiSeq 2500. TCRbeta libraries were constructed through three rounds of nested PCR with primers (Table S4) according to protocols modified from ARM-PCR. TCRdb applied fastp at Q25 and MiXCR to the public reads, then kept only in-frame beta chains. Records with the same CDR3 protein are collapsed into one entry carrying the most frequent genes and DNA. In this sample the table shows fewer than 100,000 distinct CDR3 sequences, roughly 72% of which occur a single time. The top ten clones comprise around 10% of the sample. RNA was isolated from bulk, unsorted tissue, and RNA quality was assessed with a NanoDrop ND-1000 and an Agilent 2100.

Sequences were obtained from lung tumor tissue. Source of these receptors: a woman aged 35 to 49 with non-small cell lung cancer.

To note about this clonotype: This likely comes from a read error, as the CDR3 has no conserved phenylalanine or tryptophan at its end. The DNA is left out, because the CDR3 cannot be placed on it with certainty; the CDR3 is given as TCRdb lists it. CDR3 loop: CASSYLGEQETQYL. The V and J genes are TRBV6-5 and TRBJ2-5. The CDR3 region is 14 residues in length, termini included. Germline-derived CDR1 and CDR2 are MNHEY and SVGAGI.

This clonotype was detected ten times or more. This chain joins TRBV10-3 and TRBJ1-6; D may be TRBD1 (5 bases). The CDR3 consists of 15 residues. Germline assignment: CDR1 ENHRY and CDR2 SYGVKD. Trimming shortened V by 3 bases and J by 6 bases, and 12 bases separated the two germline ends. The CDR3 DNA reads as TGTGCCATCAGTGAAATCGGACACGGTAATTCACCCCTCCACTTT. Amino acids: CAISEIGHGNSPLHF.

J is TRBJ1-2 and V is TRBV28; no definite D call. The CDR3 is made up of 14 amino acids. Germline V gives CDR1 MDHEN, CDR2 SYDVKM. Trimming took 2 bases from V and 4 from J, leaving 11 bases between them. The DNA of the CDR3 is TGTGCCAGCAGTTTAGGCCCGAATATCTATGGCTACACCTTC. Its translation: CASSLGPNIYGYTF.

As for this clonotype: A read error may produce the germline difference seen at one junction end. The chain joins TRBV6-5 to TRBJ1-3; a possible D gene is TRBD1 (5 bases). The germline CDR1 and CDR2 sequences are MNHEY and SVGAGI. The CDR3 contains 14 residues. For the CDR3, the DNA is TGTACCAGCAGTTACAGGAGCTCTGGAAACACCATATATTTT. This sequence encodes CTSSYRSSGNTIYF.

For this clonotype: One end of the junction is discordant with germline, which a read error may explain. The chain has TRBV6-1 and TRBJ1-5, with TRBD1 as a possible D gene (5 bases). The germline V gene encodes CDR1 MNHNS and CDR2 SASEGT. The CDR3 is 14 amino acids. CDR3 amino acids: CTSRAIGFNQPQHF. Here the CDR3 DNA reads TGTACCAGCAGGGCCATAGGATTCAATCAGCCCCAGCATTTT.

This clonotype came up once. As the CDR3 is not closed by the conserved phenylalanine or tryptophan, this likely results from a read error. The rearrangement uses TRBV12-3 or TRBV12-4 and TRBJ1-5; D gene ambiguous. The length of the CDR3 is 14 residues. The CDR3 DNA sequence: TGTCCCAGGAGTTTCCTAGGCCTCAATCAGCCCCAGCATTTA. It yields the protein CPRSFLGLNQPQHL.

This clonotype is categorized as medium-sized. CDR3 in amino acids: CASSLIGQKETQYF. CDR3 bases: TGTGCCAGCAGCTTGATAGGTCAGAAAGAGACCCAGTACTTC. The chain couples TRBV5-6 to TRBJ2-5, with D uncertain. CDR1 SGHDT and CDR2 YYEEEE come from the germline V gene. The CDR3 is 14 residues long. With 1 base removed from V and 3 bases from J, the gap between germline ends came to 10 bases.

In this sample, this clonotype turned up once. One junction end disagrees with the germline gene, perhaps due to a read error. V and J are TRBV11-2 and TRBJ1-1; 8 bases align to TRBD1. Germline V gene data show CDR1 as SGHAT and CDR2 as FQNNGV. The CDR3 covers 14 residues. CDR3 bases: TGTGCTAGCAGCCCCGACAGGGGAGGTACTGGAGCTTTCTTT. Its translation is CASSPDRGGTGAFF.

This clonotype was found once. A much bigger clone sits one base away, suggesting this may be a read error. This chain links TRBV7-9 with TRBJ2-3; D gene uncertain. The CDR3 spans 12 residues. CDR1 and CDR2 (germline): SEHNR, FQNEAQ (reference sequence). The CDR3 DNA reads as TGTGTCAGCAGCTTAGCAGGAAATACGCAGTATTTT. Protein product: CVSSLAGNTQYF.

This clonotype came up many times. V gene TRBV20-1 combines with J gene TRBJ2-1; D might be TRBD2 (5 bases). Between the trimmed V and J ends, which lost 6 bases and 3 bases, there was a span of 15 bases. The CDR3 is 14 residues long. From germline, CDR1 is DFQATT and CDR2 SNEGSKA (reference sequence). CDR3 nucleotides: TGCAGTGCGCGTCACTGGAGGAGCTACAATGAGCAGTTCTTC. Its translation is CSARHWRSYNEQFF.

The chain links TRBV11-2 to TRBJ2-3; possible D gene TRBD2, 6 bases. The CDR3 extends over 15 amino acids. Germline V CDR1 and CDR2: SGHAT, FQNNGV. V dropped 8 bases and J dropped 3 bases, with 18 bases sitting between them. This chain's CDR3 is CASGSLAGWTDTQYF. The CDR3 DNA is TGTGCCAGCGGCTCACTAGCAGGGTGGACAGATACGCAGTATTTT. Full variable domain (remainder filled in from reference TRBV11-2 and TRBJ2-3): EAGVAQSPRYKIIEKRQSVAFWCNPISGHATLYWYQQILGQGPKLLIQFQNNGVVDDSQLPKDRFSAERLKGVDSTLKIQPAKLEDSAVYLCASGSLAGWTDTQYFGPGTRLTVL.

Remarks on this clonotype: At one end the junction does not follow the germline gene, possibly because of a read error. This chain joins TRBV6-6 and TRBJ1-1; D call uncertain. The germline V gene encodes CDR1 MNHNY and CDR2 SVGAGI (reference sequence). CDR3 length: 13 residues. The CDR3 region has the DNA TGTGCCAACATTTTCAGATTGAACACTGAAGCATTCTTT. This encodes CANIFRLNTEAFF.

With regard to this clonotype: At one of its ends the junction is not consistent with the germline gene, which may arise from a read error. J is TRBJ2-3 and V is TRBV11-2; D may match TRBD1 or TRBD2 (6 bases each). Germline V gene lookup returns CDR1 SGHAT and CDR2 FQNNGV. The CDR3 is 16 residues long. CDR3 residues: CTSRPPIVGGTNTQYF. CDR3 nucleotide sequence: TGTACCAGCAGGCCTCCTATAGTGGGGGGCACAAATACGCAGTATTTT.

Comments on this clonotype: The final CDR3 position lacks the conserved phenylalanine or tryptophan, pointing to a likely read error. This sequence joins TRBV6-6 and TRBJ2-5; TRBD1 or TRBD2 may be the D gene (7 bases each). Germline V gene data show CDR1 as MNHNY and CDR2 as SVGAGI (reference sequence). This CDR3 region has 14 residues. The V end lost 6 bases, the J end lost 5 bases, and 16 bases lay between the germline ends. The CDR3 nucleotides are TGTGCCAGCAGCACCCCAGGGGGGGATGAGACCCAGTACTTA. It yields the protein CASSTPGGDETQYL.

This clonotype has only a few counts. A read error may be the cause here, since a much bigger clone is one base away. The chain couples TRBV5-5 to TRBJ1-2; weak D call: TRBD1 (5 bases). Germline V gene data show CDR1 as SGHKS and CDR2 as YYEKEE (reference sequence). Trimming left V 7 bases short and J 1 base short, with 14 bases between. CDR3 size: 14 residues. CDR3: CASGAGTFNYGYTF. CDR3 DNA sequence: TGTGCCAGCGGAGCCGGGACCTTTAACTATGGCTACACCTTC.

The rearrangement joins TRBV6-2 or TRBV6-3 to TRBJ2-1; a weak D match, TRBD1 (6 bases). The length of the CDR3 is 11 residues. The germline V and J ends were trimmed by 5 bases and 9 bases, with 8 bases remaining between them. The germline V gene has CDR1 MNHEY and CDR2 SVGEGT. The CDR3 loop is CASSLRGEQFF. The CDR3 region has the DNA TGTGCCAGCAGTCTCAGGGGTGAGCAGTTCTTC.

In the case of this clonotype: The junction shows a germline mismatch at one end, possibly a read error. The rearrangement uses TRBV20-1 and TRBJ2-7; 7 bases align to TRBD1. This CDR3 comprises 14 residues. Germline-derived CDR1 and CDR2 are DFQATT and SNEGSKA (reference sequence). CDR3 nucleotides: TGCAGTGCTTGGACTTGGACAGGAGCCTACGATCAGTACTTC. This translates into CSAWTWTGAYDQYF.

V and J are TRBV7-6 and TRBJ2-3, with TRBD2 identical over 10 bases. The CDR3 runs 18 residues. Looked up from germline, CDR1 is SGHVS and CDR2 is FNYEAQ. The junction had 16 bases not matched to a gene; V was cut back by 8 bases and J by 2 bases. CDR3 in DNA: TGTGCCAGCGAGTTAAATAGCGGGAGGCCCTCTCTCACAGATACGCAGTATTTT. Translated: CASELNSGRPSLTDTQYF.

This clonotype showed up many times. The chain has TRBV30 and TRBJ1-2; no reliable D call. Germline V gene sequence: CDR1 GTSNPN, CDR2 SVGIG (reference sequence). V dropped 0 bases and J dropped 4 bases, with 6 bases sitting between them. This CDR3 is built from 12 residues. The CDR3 region is CAWSVSGYGYTF. The CDR3 bases are TGTGCCTGGAGTGTATCAGGCTATGGCTACACCTTC.

In regard to this clonotype: A read error is likely, as this CDR3 ends without the conserved phenylalanine or tryptophan. The chain couples TRBV12-3 or TRBV12-4 to TRBJ2-3; TRBD2 matches at 10 bases. The CDR3 sequence is 15 residues long. The CDR3, as DNA: TGTGCCTGCAGTTTGAGCGGGGGGGCCGCGGATACGCAGTATTCT. Its protein is CACSLSGGAADTQYS.

Worth noting for this clonotype: Compared with germline, one end of the junction differs, possibly owing to a read error. V gene TRBV28 combines with J gene TRBJ2-7; no reliable D call. Germline CDR1 and CDR2: MDHEN and SYDVKM. This CDR3 is 14 amino acids long. The CDR3 reads CTSSRPGFDREQYF. In DNA form, the CDR3 reads TGTACCAGCAGTAGACCGGGCTTTGATAGAGAGCAGTACTTC. Based on the CDR3 plus reference TRBV28 and TRBJ2-7, the full variable domain is DVKVTQSSRYLVKRTGEKVFLECVQDMDHENMFWYRQDPGLGLRLIYFSYDVKMKEKGDIPEGYSVSREKKERFSLILESASTNQTSMYLCTSSRPGFDREQYFGPGTRLTVT.

This clonotype was detected once. One junction end disagrees with the germline gene, perhaps due to a read error. The rearrangement joins TRBV4-1 to TRBJ2-3; D is undetermined. The germline CDR1 and CDR2 sequences are MGHRA and YSYEKL. There are 15 residues in the CDR3. The CDR3 sequence: CASSRDLSSTDTQYF. In DNA, the CDR3 is TGCGCTAGCAGCCGAGATTTGTCTAGTACAGATACGCAGTATTTT.

This clonotype was found many times. The DNA of the CDR3 is TGTGCCAGCAACCTCGCGACAGGGGGCAATCAGCCCCAGCATTTT. Encoded protein: CASNLATGGNQPQHF. V usage is TRBV6-1 and J usage is TRBJ1-5, with 8 bases fitting TRBD1. This CDR3 region has 15 residues. V was pared by 7 bases and J by 2 bases, with 7 bases of the junction left unmatched. In germline, CDR1 is MNHNS, CDR2 SASEGT.

This clonotype occurred a few times. Just one base apart from a much larger clone, this may be a read error. The chain is built from TRBV30 and TRBJ2-3, with D perhaps matching TRBD2 (5 bases). Looked up from germline, CDR1 is GTSNPN and CDR2 is SVGIG (reference sequence). V was pared by 2 bases and J by 2 bases, with 11 bases between. CDR3 length equals 14 residues. The CDR3 spells CAWSWWEHTDTQYF. The CDR3 DNA reads as TGTGCCTGGAGTTGGTGGGAGCACACAGATACGCAGTATTTT.

A word on this clonotype: Mismatch with germline at one junction end may stem from a read error. The rearrangement joins TRBV12-3 or TRBV12-4 to TRBJ2-1, with a possible D match to TRBD1 (6 bases). This CDR3 is built from 16 residues. DNA of the CDR3: TGTGCCAGCAGCCCACCTTTACAGGGTTCCTACAATGGGCAGTTCTTC. Protein: CASSPPLQGSYNGQFF.

Note on this clonotype: This may come from a read error, since a much larger clone is one base off. V gene TRBV28 combines with J gene TRBJ1-5; possibly TRBD1 for D (5 bases). The length of the CDR3 is 12 residues. The germline CDR1 and CDR2 sequences are MDHEN and SYDVKM. CDR3 DNA: TGTGGCAGCGAATTAACAGGTCAGCCCCAGCATTTT. Translation gives CGSELTGQPQHF.